The rows below give T cell receptor beta chains drawn from one sample of a study of memory CD4+ T cells and cytomegalovirus serostatus. Produced via immunoSEQ multiplex PCR; TCRdb's table is partial and in-frame only. Of approximately 61,000 clones in the sample, 75% to 90% were seen once. Sequencing used memory CD4+ T cells from blood. The source is an adult in good health and CMV-seronegative. The CDR3 runs from the conserved cysteine through the conserved F or W. The D gene is left open where the match is weak. Clone size is shown for a subset of rows, as once, few, many or a class of expanded clone.

V: TRBV5-6
size: .
J: TRBJ2-5
D: .
CDR3: CASSLEGGVETQYF
DNA: TGTGCCAGCAGCTTGGAGGGAGGTGTGGAGACCCAGTACTTC

V: TRBV19
size: .
J: TRBJ1-2
D: .
CDR3: CASSMAPGGLGYTF
DNA: TGTGCCAGTAGTATGGCCCCCGGGGGGCTCGGCTACACCTTC

V: TRBV7-2
size: .
J: TRBJ1-2
D: TRBD1
CDR3: CASSAGGAGGYTF
DNA: TGTGCCAGCAGCGCAGGGGGCGCGGGTGGCTACACCTTC

V: TRBV10-3
size: few
J: TRBJ1-5
D: .
CDR3: CATSSGANQPQHF
DNA: TGTGCCACCAGTTCGGGGGCAAATCAGCCCCAGCATTTT

V: TRBV29-1
size: .
J: TRBJ1-2
D: .
CDR3: CSVEAAGGTPARF
DNA: TGCAGCGTTGAGGCTGCGGGAGGGACGCCTGCTCGCTTC

V: TRBV2
size: .
J: TRBJ2-5
D: .
CDR3: CASSGTEVGTQYF
DNA: TGTGCCAGCAGTGGCACCGAGGTTGGGACCCAGTACTTC

V: TRBV7-9
size: few
J: TRBJ1-2
D: TRBD1
CDR3: CASSHGQGGPGYTF
DNA: TGTGCCAGCAGCCATGGACAGGGGGGACCTGGCTACACCTTC

V: TRBV5-1
size: .
J: TRBJ1-1
D: .
CDR3: CASKIQVTDEAFF
DNA: TGCGCCAGCAAAATACAAGTCACGGATGAAGCTTTCTTT

V: TRBV6-6
size: once
J: TRBJ1-2
D: .
CDR3: CASTNPRGANYGYTF
DNA: TGTGCCAGCACTAACCCACGGGGGGCCAACTATGGCTACACCTTC

V: TRBV12-5
size: .
J: TRBJ2-1
D: TRBD1
CDR3: CASGPSGDRGNNEQFF
DNA: TGTGCTAGTGGCCCATCCGGGGACAGGGGCAACAATGAGCAGTTCTTC

V: TRBV6-5
size: .
J: TRBJ2-3
D: .
CDR3: CASSLTQGVDTQYF
DNA: TGTGCCAGCAGCCTCACACAGGGCGTGGATACGCAGTATTTT

V: TRBV30
size: once
J: TRBJ1-5
D: TRBD1
CDR3: CAWSTGQGVNQPQHF
DNA: TGTGCCTGGAGTACGGGACAGGGGGTTAATCAGCCCCAGCATTTT

V: TRBV5-1
size: .
J: TRBJ2-7
D: TRBD1
CDR3: CASSYTGGLYEQYF
DNA: TGCGCCAGCAGCTATACAGGGGGGCTGTACGAGCAGTACTTC

V: TRBV12-5
size: .
J: TRBJ2-3
D: .
CDR3: CASGLNRVSDTQYF
DNA: TGTGCTAGTGGTTTGAATAGGGTGTCAGATACGCAGTATTTT

V: TRBV27
size: .
J: TRBJ2-1
D: TRBD2
CDR3: CASSPGLGLAGGDEQFF
DNA: TGTGCCAGCAGTCCCGGATTGGGCCTAGCGGGAGGGGATGAGCAGTTCTTC

V: TRBV7-7
size: .
J: TRBJ1-1
D: .
CDR3: CASSRTPNTEAFF
DNA: TGTGCCAGCAGCCGGACTCCAAACACTGAAGCTTTCTTT

V: TRBV6-1
size: .
J: TRBJ2-7
D: TRBD1
CDR3: CASREDRIYEQYF
DNA: TGTGCCAGCAGAGAGGACAGGATTTACGAGCAGTACTTC

V: TRBV5-1
size: .
J: TRBJ1-4
D: .
CDR3: CASSLGAGTEKLFF
DNA: TGCGCCAGCAGCTTGGGGGCAGGCACTGAAAAACTGTTTTTT

V: TRBV5-1
size: .
J: TRBJ1-2
D: TRBD1
CDR3: CASSPRTGLYGYTF
DNA: TGCGCCAGCAGCCCTCGGACAGGGCTCTATGGCTACACCTTC

V: TRBV11-2
size: .
J: TRBJ1-1
D: .
CDR3: CASSLGTNTEAFF
DNA: TGTGCCAGCAGCTTAGGCACGAACACTGAAGCTTTCTTT

V: TRBV6-4
size: few
J: TRBJ2-1
D: TRBD2
CDR3: CASSDSSSGLRSNEQFF
DNA: TGTGCCAGCAGTGACTCCTCTAGCGGGCTAAGATCTAATGAGCAGTTCTTC

V: TRBV18
size: .
J: TRBJ2-4
D: .
CDR3: CASSPSLVKSAKNIQYF
DNA: TGTGCCAGCTCACCATCCTTAGTTAAGTCGGCCAAAAACATTCAGTACTTC

V: TRBV18
size: .
J: TRBJ2-3
D: .
CDR3: CASSPPSGTNTQYF
DNA: TGTGCCAGCTCACCTCCTTCGGGGACAAATACGCAGTATTTT

V: TRBV2
size: .
J: TRBJ1-5
D: .
CDR3: CASSADSYNQPQHF
DNA: TGTGCCAGCAGCGCAGACAGCTATAATCAGCCCCAGCATTTT

V: TRBV19
size: .
J: TRBJ2-3
D: .
CDR3: CASSITVRGTLRTDTQYF
DNA: TGTGCCAGTAGTATAACCGTAAGGGGGACCCTACGCACAGATACGCAGTATTTT

V: TRBV5-1
size: medium-sized
J: TRBJ2-2
D: TRBD2
CDR3: CASKLAGGNTGELFF
DNA: TGCGCCAGCAAGCTTGCGGGAGGGAACACCGGGGAGCTGTTTTTT